This entry is about one TCR beta chain. It lacks a known antigen. Base-call qualities are not available, and no considerably larger clone is one nucleotide away. This specimen belongs to a study of blood T cell repertoires in COVID-19 (dated by TCRdb to 2020 to 2021). Regarding the research as a whole: Samples from collaborators originated in the United States, Italy and Spain and spanned both the acute and convalescent phases of COVID-19. The material from the prospective study consisted of cDNA or gDNA derived from T cells, B-cell-depleted T cells, or PBMCs. The dataset comprised deeply sampled blood TCRbeta repertoires from subjects exposed to, actively infected with, or recovered from COVID-19. The repertoires were released in a freely available public database meant as a resource for research on the immune response to SARS-CoV-2. Samples came from the ongoing ImmuneRACE study (first 160 participants) plus 1,254 subjects from 6 global collaborators. A de-identified subject ID, COVID-19 status, age in years and sex were almost always included in the sample metadata. Where HLA class I and class II types were available, the types were taken from metadata supplied by the sample provider, not from assay-based typing. The paper as a whole reports these results and caveats: The quantity of clinical and demographic metadata differed by source and by participant and was supplied without curation.

The CDR3 contains 14 residues, cysteine and phenylalanine counted. Only the CDR3 DNA is retained, 42 bases long and in frame from the first base. The germline V gene (reference sequence) supplies CDR1 SEHNR and CDR2 FQNEAQ. V is trimmed back by 5 bases and J by 1 base, and the junction contains 4 bases that no gene match accounts for. Each collaborating institution followed its own protocols to collect whole blood in K2EDTA tubes. For TCRbeta analysis, collaborator samples were shipped as frozen whole blood, as isolated PBMCs, or as DNA extracted from either sample type. The immunoSEQ Assay, a bias-controlled multiplex PCR, was used to amplify TCRbeta CDR3 regions from genomic DNA. Regarding the original processing steps: Within the assay, amplification of reference gene primers was used to estimate how many nucleated cells each sample contained. To quantify the absolute abundance of each unique TCRbeta CDR3 rearrangement, sequence reads were collapsed and filtered. Productive Simpson clonality was computed per sample as the square root of Simpson's diversity index over productive rearrangements. Not all clones reach the TCRdb copy of this immuneACCESS table, which keeps in-frame sequences only. Checked studies attribute under half of the gap to unresolved V genes and leave the rest unexplained. The V and J calls and clone size were taken over from that table, and D and trimming were inferred from the DNA. The sample has 95,000 to 130,000 clones on record, roughly 85% of them singletons. The top ten constitute about 2.1% of the sample.

This TCR was recovered from a young man with acute or convalescent COVID-19. Recombination connected TRBV7-9 to TRBJ1-1; 7 central nucleotides agree with TRBD1. Material: peripheral blood. The CDR3: CASSRDRRNTEAFF. The sequenced DNA is TGTGCCAGCAGCCGGGACAGACGGAACACTGAAGCTTTCTTT. The CDR3 plus the reference TRBV7-9 and TRBJ1-1 genes for the other parts give the full variable domain: DTGVSQNPRHKITKRGQNVTFRCDPISEHNRLYWYRQTLGQGPEFLTYFQNEAQLEKSRLLSDRFSAERPKGSFSTLEIQRTEQGDSAMYLCASSRDRRNTEAFFGQGTRLTVV.